This TCR beta chain was identified in a study of blood T cell repertoires in COVID-19 (dated by TCRdb to about 2020). With regard to the full study: The collaborator samples originated in the United States, Italy and Spain and spanned the acute and convalescent phases of COVID-19. The prospective study material was composed of cDNA or gDNA derived from T cells, B-cell-depleted T cells, or PBMCs. Deeply sampled blood TCRbeta repertoires from subjects exposed to, actively infected with, or recovered from COVID-19 were included in the dataset. A freely available public database, intended as a resource for researchers studying the immune response to SARS-CoV-2, is where the repertoires were released. Samples were obtained from the ongoing ImmuneRACE study (first 160 participants) and from 1,000 to 1,500 subjects provided by 6 global collaborators. The sample metadata nearly always contained a de-identified subject ID, COVID-19 status, age in years and sex. Where HLA class I and class II types were available, the types were taken from metadata supplied by the sample provider, not from assay-based typing.

There are 13 amino acids in the CDR3, from cysteine to phenylalanine inclusive. Only the CDR3 DNA is retained, 39 bases long and in frame from the first base. Sequences SNHLY (CDR1) and FYNNEI (CDR2) are obtained from the germline V gene. Between the V and J ends, shortened by 4 bases and 4 bases respectively, the junction contains 8 bases. The research as a whole found: Clinical and demographic metadata were provided uncurated, with the amount varying by source and participant.

Collaborating institutions collected whole blood in K2EDTA tubes following their own protocols. For TCRbeta analysis, collaborators shipped samples in one of three forms: frozen whole blood, isolated PBMCs, or DNA extracted from either of those sample types. The immunoSEQ Assay, a bias-controlled multiplex PCR, was used to amplify TCRbeta CDR3 regions from genomic DNA. Per the source publication's procedure: The number of nucleated cells in each sample was estimated by amplification of reference gene primers within the assay. To quantify the absolute abundance of each unique TCRbeta CDR3 rearrangement, sequence reads were collapsed and filtered. For each sample, productive Simpson clonality was calculated by taking the square root of Simpson's diversity index across productive rearrangements. This is the immuneACCESS table as TCRdb keeps it, with only in-frame sequences that have V and J called. A part of the clones is gone; compared with another copy, unresolved V genes explain less than half, and the rest is unexplained. From that table come the V and J calls and clone size; the DNA was used to work out D and trimming. Within this sample are 200,000 to 250,000 clones, with around 82% of them counted one time only. Together, the top ten hold 4.5% to 6% of the sample.

With regard to this clone: Its antigen is currently not known. Base-call qualities are not available, and no considerably larger clone is one nucleotide away.

The sequence derives from a woman of 80 years or more with active or convalescent COVID-19. The rearrangement combines TRBV2 with TRBJ1-5; the D gene assignment is ambiguous. The sequencing input was peripheral blood. The nucleotide sequence reads TGTGCCAGCAGTGGCGAGGGTAATCAGCCCCAGCATTTT. It encodes CASSGEGNQPQHF.